This T cell receptor beta chain emerged from a study of blood T cell repertoires in COVID-19. The wider study: Collection of acute and convalescent COVID-19 samples took place in the United States, Italy and Spain.

The age range of participants was about 18 to 90 years, with residence in about two dozen US areas. Membership in each cohort depended on participant-reported clinical history. As originally analysed: Amplified reference gene primers provided the basis for estimating nucleated cell counts. The repertoire was sequenced with immunoSEQ multiplex PCR; TCRdb's copy has only in-frame clones and lacks some. V and J calls and clone size are those listed in that table; D and trimming were worked out from the DNA. The sample lists about 170,000 clones, approximately 82% seen once, with about 3.5% in the top ten. The CDR3 spans 17 residues. CDR1 and CDR2 (germline): SGHDT, YYEEEE. After removal of 4 bases from V and 5 bases from J, the junction contained 17 bases not matched to a gene.

The sample was PBMCs or T cells enriched from blood (not recorded which). The rearrangement joins TRBV5-6 to TRBJ2-7, with 8 bases aligning to TRBD2. The clonotype was recovered from a woman aged 45-60 years in a cohort exposed to, infected with or recovered from COVID-19 (not recorded which). CDR3 sequence (DNA): TGTGCCAGCAGCCCGATAGCTGTAGCGGGGCCCGGGGACGAGCAGTACTTC. Its protein product is CASSPIAVAGPGDEQYF.